These 21 T cell receptor beta chains were all obtained from the same sample, sequenced in a study of cytomegalovirus exposure and HLA in healthy donors. Use of 60 Vbeta and 13 Jbeta primers characterized the PCR. This table comes from immunoSEQ multiplex PCR, and its TCRdb copy is limited to in-frame clones, with some not included. In all, the sample yields approximately 58,000 clones. Sequencing was done on a sample of PBMCs. The receptor source for this set is a woman aged 50 to 60 in good health and CMV-seropositive.

The V call is TRBV9, the J call TRBJ1-1; no clear D. The germline V and J ends were trimmed by 0 bases and 4 bases, with 7 bases remaining between them. Looked up from germline, CDR1 is SGDLS and CDR2 is YYNGEE. The CDR3 totals 13 residues. CDR3: CASSVGLSTEAFF. CDR3 nucleotides: TGTGCCAGCAGCGTAGGGTTGAGCACTGAAGCTTTCTTT. The full variable domain, completed using reference TRBV9 and TRBJ1-1, is DSGVTQTPKHLITATGQRVTLRCSPRSGDLSVYWYQQSLDQGLQFLIQYYNGEERAKGNILERFSAQQFPDLHSELNLSSLELGDSALYFCASSVGLSTEAFFGQGTRLTVV.

This chain uses TRBV6-6 with TRBJ1-1; 7 bases are shared with TRBD1. Trimming took 5 bases from V and 4 from J; bases not matched to a gene: 4. CDR1 and CDR2 (germline): MNHNY, SVGAGI (reference sequence). This CDR3 region has 13 residues. The CDR3 DNA sequence: TGTGCCAGCAGTAGAGGGGGCTTCACTGAAGCTTTCTTT. It translates to CASSRGGFTEAFF.

The J gene is TRBJ1-5, the V gene TRBV6-1; D is perhaps TRBD1 (5 bases). Trimming took off 6 bases at V and 0 bases at J, with 12 bases between the two ends. Germline V gene data show CDR1 as MNHNS and CDR2 as SASEGT. The CDR3 contains 15 residues. The CDR3 nucleotides are TGTGCCAGCAGGGGCGGGACTTATAGCAATCAGCCCCAGCATTTT. As protein: CASRGGTYSNQPQHF.

CDR3 protein: CASSGVANEKLFF. The CDR3 bases are TGTGCCAGCTCAGGGGTGGCTAATGAAAAACTGTTTTTT. This chain links TRBV25-1 with TRBJ1-4; tentatively, D is TRBD1 (6 bases). Germline CDR1 MGHDK, CDR2 SYGVNS. V was cut by 8 bases and J by 3 bases, with 10 bases left in between. This CDR3 is 13 amino acids long.

The rearrangement links TRBV5-1 to TRBJ2-5; D is uncertain. The CDR3 has 12 residues. The V gene lost 6 bases and the J gene lost 1 base, with 7 bases spanning the gap. Germline CDR1 is SGHRS and CDR2 is YFSETQ. CDR3 coding DNA: TGCGCCAGCATGGCCTCCCAAGAGACCCAGTACTTC. Residues: CASMASQETQYF.

The rearrangement joins TRBV6-1 to TRBJ2-7; TRBD2 agrees at 10 bases. The CDR3 is 15 amino acids. J lost 3 bases, V lost 2 bases, and 4 bases had no gene match. Germline-derived CDR1 and CDR2 are MNHNS and SASEGT. Written as DNA, the CDR3 is TGTGCCAGCAGTGAATCTCTAGCGGGGGTCTACGAGCAGTACTTC. It codes for CASSESLAGVYEQYF.

The chain carries TRBV6-4 and TRBJ2-3; 8 bases agree with TRBD2. Trimming took 0 bases from V and 5 from J; bases not matched to a gene: 4. Germline V gives CDR1 MRHNA, CDR2 SNTAGT. This CDR3 is 15 amino acids long. Written as DNA, the CDR3 is TGTGCCAGCAGTGACTCTGCGGGAGGTTTAGATACGCAGTATTTT. It encodes CASSDSAGGLDTQYF.

V is TRBV5-6 and J is TRBJ1-3; 11 bases are a match to TRBD1. Germline CDR1 SGHDT, CDR2 YYEEEE. Trimming took 0 bases from V and 0 from J; bases not matched to a gene: 8. The CDR3 loop spans 19 amino acids. In nucleotides, the CDR3 is TGTGCCAGCAGCTTGGTGGCTAGGACAGGGGGCGTCTCTGGAAACACCATATATTTT. Protein: CASSLVARTGGVSGNTIYF.

The chain couples TRBV19 to TRBJ1-4; D possibly corresponds to TRBD1 (6 bases). CDR1 and CDR2 from the germline V gene are LNHDA and SQIVND (reference sequence). Trimming took off 0 bases at V and 5 bases at J, with 13 bases between the two ends. The CDR3 loop spans 16 amino acids. The CDR3 here is CASSIDAQGWNEKLFF. In DNA form, the CDR3 reads TGTGCCAGTAGTATAGATGCACAGGGATGGAATGAAAAACTGTTTTTT.

V and J are TRBV6-5 and TRBJ1-5, with 8 nucleotides matching TRBD1. V gave up 4 bases and J gave up 2 bases; unmatched junction bases: 7. CDR1 MNHEY and CDR2 SVGAGI come from the germline V gene. The CDR3 sequence is 16 residues long. Here the CDR3 DNA reads TGTGCCAGCAGTTCGTTACCGGGACAGGGCAATCAGCCCCAGCATTTT. Encoded protein: CASSSLPGQGNQPQHF.

This chain connects TRBV5-8 to TRBJ1-1; TRBD1 might be the D (5 bases). Trimming pared 7 bases from V and 4 bases from J, leaving 11 bases between. Germline lookup yields CDR1 SGHTS and CDR2 YDEGEE. The CDR3 runs to 12 residues. CDR3 residues: CASHRGGTEAFF. The CDR3 nucleotides are TGTGCCAGCCATCGGGGGGGCACTGAAGCTTTCTTT.

The rearrangement uses TRBV30 and TRBJ1-6; a weak D match, TRBD1 (5 bases). The V and J ends lost 1 base and 7 bases respectively, with 8 bases between them. The CDR3 spans 13 residues. Germline V gene sequence: CDR1 GTSNPN, CDR2 SVGIG (reference sequence). The chain's CDR3 is CAWSGQTNSPLHF. CDR3 DNA: TGTGCCTGGAGTGGACAGACCAATTCACCCCTCCACTTT.

The chain combines TRBV30 with TRBJ2-4, with 10 bases identical to TRBD1. V was pared by 2 bases and J by 5 bases, with 3 bases of the junction left unmatched. This CDR3 region has 14 residues. The germline V gene has CDR1 GTSNPN and CDR2 SVGIG (reference sequence). CDR3 sequence: CAWSRGTGENIQYF. In DNA form, the CDR3 reads TGTGCCTGGAGTCGCGGGACAGGGGAAAACATTCAGTACTTC. The full variable domain, completed using reference TRBV30 and TRBJ2-4, is SQTIHQWPATLVQPVGSPLSLECTVEGTSNPNLYWYRQAAGRGLQLLFYSVGIGQISSEVPQNLSASRPQDRQFILSSKKLLLSDSGFYLCAWSRGTGENIQYFGAGTRLSVL.

The J gene is TRBJ1-2, the V gene TRBV6-5; maybe TRBD1 (5 bases). This CDR3 is 13 amino acids long. With 6 bases removed from V and 7 bases from J, the gap between germline ends came to 15 bases. The germline gives CDR1 MNHEY, CDR2 SVGAGI. The DNA for the CDR3 is TGTGCCAGCAGCCCCGGGGGAAGAGGTGGCTACACCTTC. The encoded protein is CASSPGGRGGYTF.

This chain joins TRBV4-3 and TRBJ1-6; 7 nucleotides agree with TRBD1. CDR1 is LGHNA and CDR2 is YSLEER in the germline V gene. The J segment lost 1 base and the V segment lost 6 bases, leaving 9 bases of the junction unmatched. The CDR3 consists of 17 residues. CDR3 loop: CASSEDRSTSYNSPLHF. CDR3 DNA: TGCGCCAGCAGTGAGGACAGGAGCACTTCCTATAATTCACCCCTCCACTTT.

The chain combines TRBV5-1 with TRBJ2-3, with 7 bases identical to TRBD1. Losses at the gene ends were 4 bases for V and 6 bases for J; bases not matched to a gene: 11. The germline V gene encodes CDR1 SGHRS and CDR2 YFSETQ. The CDR3 is 15 residues long. The CDR3 coding sequence is TGCGCCAGCAGCCTAGGAGACAGGGCTTCGGATACGCAGTATTTT. Translation gives CASSLGDRASDTQYF.

J is TRBJ2-3 and V is TRBV5-6, with D tentatively TRBD1 (5 bases). Trimming shortened V by 4 bases and J by 6 bases, and 12 bases separated the two germline ends. Germline V CDR1 and CDR2: SGHDT, YYEEEE. This CDR3 has 13 residues. CDR3 DNA: TGTGCCAGCAGCATCCAGGGCTCTGATACGCAGTATTTT. Translating it yields CASSIQGSDTQYF. Full variable domain (remainder filled in from reference TRBV5-6 and TRBJ2-3): DAGVTQSPTHLIKTRGQQVTLRCSPKSGHDTVSWYQQALGQGPQFIFQYYEEEERQRGNFPDRFSGHQFPNYSSELNVNALLLGDSALYLCASSIQGSDTQYFGPGTRLTVL.

V usage is TRBV4-1 and J usage is TRBJ2-1; 16 bases line up with TRBD2. V dropped 3 bases and J dropped 3; count of bases not matched to a gene: 11. The length of the CDR3 is 20 residues. Germline V lookup: CDR1 MGHRA, CDR2 YSYEKL. The CDR3 nucleotides are TGCGCCAGCAGCCAGGAACCGGGACTAGCGGGGGGGAAAGGCTACAATGAGCAGTTCTTC. As protein: CASSQEPGLAGGKGYNEQFF.

V gene TRBV6-5 combines with J gene TRBJ1-6; D uncertain. Germline CDR1 reads MNHEY; CDR2 reads SVGAGI. This CDR3 has 16 residues. The V and J ends lost 3 bases and 0 bases respectively, with 9 bases between them. CDR3 in amino acids: CASSYSPSSYNSPLHF. For the CDR3, the DNA is TGTGCCAGCAGTTATAGTCCGAGCTCCTATAATTCACCCCTCCACTTT.

The gene calls are TRBV5-1 and TRBJ1-6; 7 bases match TRBD1. The CDR3 has 14 residues. V was pared by 4 bases and J by 6 bases, with 4 bases of the junction left unmatched. The germline CDR1 and CDR2 sequences are SGHRS and YFSETQ. The CDR3 sequence: CASSVGTVNSPLHF. In DNA form, the CDR3 reads TGCGCCAGCAGCGTGGGGACAGTTAATTCACCCCTCCACTTT.

The V and J genes are TRBV9 and TRBJ1-1; a possible D gene is TRBD1 (5 bases). Germline V gene lookup returns CDR1 SGDLS and CDR2 YYNGEE. This CDR3 contains 16 residues. V shed 0 bases and J shed 1 base, with 13 bases lying between them. CDR3 in amino acids: CASSVAWGLTNTEAFF. CDR3 DNA sequence: TGTGCCAGCAGCGTAGCTTGGGGACTGACGAACACTGAAGCTTTCTTT.